This is a list of T cell receptor beta chains from one sample in a study of T cell repertoires in ileal Crohn's disease. Here immunoSEQ multiplex PCR was the method, and the copy in TCRdb shows in-frame clones only, minus some. The profile shows 2,300 or so clones, nearly 98% of them singletons. The sample taken for sequencing was ileal tissue. These receptors all stem from an adult with Crohn's disease. The CDR3 runs from the conserved cysteine through the conserved F or W. Fields, in order: clone size, V gene, CDR3 length, J gene, D gene, CDR3 protein, CDR3 DNA. D genes are given only for firm matches. The size entry is marked missing in some rows and otherwise reads once, few, many or a size class.

abundance: NA
v_gene: TRBV14
len: 15
j_gene: TRBJ1-1
d_gene: TRBD1
CDR3aa: CASSHWDSLNTEAFF
CDR3nt: TGTGCCAGCAGCCACTGGGACAGTTTGAACACTGAAGCTTTCTTT

abundance: NA
v_gene: TRBV28
len: 15
j_gene: TRBJ1-1
d_gene: NA
CDR3aa: CASSSPVSWAEGAFF
CDR3nt: TGTGCCAGCAGTTCCCCAGTGTCTTGGGCTGAGGGAGCTTTCTTT

abundance: once
v_gene: TRBV4-1
len: 15
j_gene: TRBJ1-5
d_gene: TRBD1
CDR3aa: CASSQLTGDNQPQHF
CDR3nt: TGCGCCAGCAGCCAACTCACAGGGGACAATCAGCCCCAGCATTTT

abundance: NA
v_gene: TRBV19
len: 13
j_gene: TRBJ1-5
d_gene: TRBD1
CDR3aa: CASQRQGSQPQHF
CDR3nt: TGTGCCAGCCAGCGACAGGGGAGTCAGCCCCAGCATTTT

abundance: NA
v_gene: TRBV6-5
len: 12
j_gene: TRBJ2-4
d_gene: TRBD1
CDR3aa: CASSDRENIQYF
CDR3nt: TGTGCCAGCAGCGACAGGGAGAACATTCAGTACTTC

abundance: NA
v_gene: TRBV6-4
len: 15
j_gene: TRBJ1-2
d_gene: NA
CDR3aa: CASSDSPGTLYGYTF
CDR3nt: TGTGCCAGCAGTGACTCACCCGGGACACTGTATGGCTACACCTTC

abundance: NA
v_gene: TRBV2
len: 15
j_gene: TRBJ1-2
d_gene: NA
CDR3aa: CASSEMGGENYGYTF
CDR3nt: TGTGCCAGCAGTGAAATGGGGGGAGAGAACTATGGCTACACCTTC

abundance: NA
v_gene: TRBV28
len: 14
j_gene: TRBJ2-3
d_gene: TRBD2
CDR3aa: CAISGGGVTDTQYF
CDR3nt: TGTGCCATCTCAGGCGGGGGAGTCACAGATACGCAGTATTTT

abundance: NA
v_gene: TRBV6-1
len: 14
j_gene: TRBJ2-5
d_gene: TRBD1
CDR3aa: CASSEDRGTVTQYF
CDR3nt: TGTGCCAGCAGTGAGGACAGGGGGACAGTGACCCAGTACTTC

abundance: once
v_gene: TRBV27
len: 21
j_gene: TRBJ2-7
d_gene: TRBD2
CDR3aa: CASRSFGGRLAGQLADYEQYF
CDR3nt: TGTGCCAGCAGATCATTCGGCGGGAGACTAGCGGGACAATTAGCAGACTACGAGCAGTACTTC

abundance: NA
v_gene: TRBV19
len: 10
j_gene: TRBJ2-1
d_gene: NA
CDR3aa: CASRGGEQFF
CDR3nt: TGTGCCAGTAGGGGGGGAGAGCAGTTCTTC

abundance: NA
v_gene: TRBV19
len: 13
j_gene: TRBJ2-3
d_gene: NA
CDR3aa: CASSSGSPDTQYF
CDR3nt: TGTGCCAGTAGTTCGGGTAGCCCAGATACGCAGTATTTT

abundance: NA
v_gene: TRBV5-1
len: 17
j_gene: TRBJ1-1
d_gene: NA
CDR3aa: CASSLDPGAIGNTEAFF
CDR3nt: TGCGCCAGCAGCTTGGACCCGGGTGCGATCGGGAACACTGAAGCTTTCTTT

abundance: NA
v_gene: TRBV15
len: 14
j_gene: TRBJ2-1
d_gene: TRBD2
CDR3aa: CATRPTGRGNEQFF
CDR3nt: TGTGCCACCAGACCTACGGGGAGGGGCAATGAGCAGTTCTTC

abundance: NA
v_gene: TRBV4-3
len: 15
j_gene: TRBJ2-2
d_gene: NA
CDR3aa: CASSWDTTNTGELFF
CDR3nt: TGCGCCAGCAGCTGGGACACGACGAACACCGGGGAGCTGTTTTTT

abundance: NA
v_gene: TRBV7-9
len: 15
j_gene: TRBJ1-1
d_gene: TRBD1
CDR3aa: CASRGTTGKATEAFF
CDR3nt: TGTGCCAGCAGGGGAACGACAGGGAAAGCCACTGAAGCTTTCTTT

abundance: NA
v_gene: TRBV11-3
len: 15
j_gene: TRBJ2-7
d_gene: TRBD1
CDR3aa: CASSLVGGFSYEQYF
CDR3nt: TGTGCCAGCAGCTTAGTAGGGGGCTTTTCCTACGAGCAGTACTTC

abundance: once
v_gene: TRBV19
len: 20
j_gene: TRBJ2-4
d_gene: TRBD2
CDR3aa: CASSIRVLAESSIAKNIQYF
CDR3nt: TGTGCCAGCAGTATTAGGGTACTAGCGGAGTCAAGTATAGCCAAAAACATTCAGTACTTC

abundance: NA
v_gene: TRBV28
len: 13
j_gene: TRBJ2-5
d_gene: NA
CDR3aa: CASRQTYQETQYF
CDR3nt: TGTGCCAGCAGACAGACATACCAAGAGACCCAGTACTTC

abundance: NA
v_gene: TRBV29-1
len: 15
j_gene: TRBJ1-2
d_gene: NA
CDR3aa: CSVAGTFSLNYGYTF
CDR3nt: TGCAGCGTTGCCGGGACATTCTCGCTTAACTATGGCTACACCTTC

abundance: NA
v_gene: TRBV6-6
len: 14
j_gene: TRBJ1-1
d_gene: TRBD1
CDR3aa: CASSRRQGNTEAFF
CDR3nt: TGTGCCAGCAGCCGCCGACAGGGCAACACTGAAGCTTTCTTT

abundance: NA
v_gene: TRBV25-1
len: 15
j_gene: TRBJ2-5
d_gene: NA
CDR3aa: CASSEAGQTQETQYF
CDR3nt: TGTGCCAGCAGTGAAGCGGGACAGACCCAAGAGACCCAGTACTTC

abundance: NA
v_gene: TRBV15
len: 13
j_gene: TRBJ1-2
d_gene: NA
CDR3aa: CATREEVHYGYTF
CDR3nt: TGTGCCACCAGGGAGGAGGTTCACTATGGCTACACCTTC

abundance: once
v_gene: TRBV28
len: 18
j_gene: TRBJ2-7
d_gene: TRBD2
CDR3aa: CASSLSWTSGKSFYEQYF
CDR3nt: TGTGCCAGCAGTTTATCCTGGACTAGCGGGAAAAGTTTCTACGAGCAGTACTTC

abundance: NA
v_gene: TRBV11-1
len: 18
j_gene: TRBJ2-6
d_gene: NA
CDR3aa: CAISTRRVTFSGANVLTF
CDR3nt: TGTGCCATTTCGACTCGGAGAGTGACCTTCTCTGGGGCCAACGTCCTGACTTTC

abundance: NA
v_gene: TRBV12-5
len: 17
j_gene: TRBJ1-3
d_gene: TRBD1
CDR3aa: CASGLVLGRGSGNTIYF
CDR3nt: TGTGCTAGTGGTTTGGTACTCGGCAGGGGGTCTGGAAACACCATATATTTT

abundance: NA
v_gene: TRBV7-2
len: 13
j_gene: TRBJ2-2
d_gene: NA
CDR3aa: CASSLVRLGELFF
CDR3nt: TGTGCCAGCAGCTTAGTGCGCTTGGGGGAGCTGTTTTTT

abundance: NA
v_gene: TRBV5-4
len: 17
j_gene: TRBJ1-6
d_gene: NA
CDR3aa: CASSLEGGSSYNSPLHF
CDR3nt: TGTGCCAGCAGCTTGGAGGGGGGGAGCTCCTATAATTCACCCCTCCACTTT

abundance: NA
v_gene: TRBV6-5
len: 14
j_gene: TRBJ1-4
d_gene: NA
CDR3aa: CASSFTRTNEKLFF
CDR3nt: TGTGCCAGCAGTTTCACTCGAACTAATGAAAAACTGTTTTTT

abundance: NA
v_gene: TRBV6-4
len: 14
j_gene: TRBJ2-1
d_gene: TRBD2
CDR3aa: CASSSGRGVGEQFF
CDR3nt: TGTGCCAGCAGTAGCGGGAGGGGAGTTGGTGAGCAGTTCTTC

abundance: NA
v_gene: TRBV13
len: 15
j_gene: TRBJ2-3
d_gene: NA
CDR3aa: CASSLAGGNRGTQYF
CDR3nt: TGTGCCAGCAGCTTAGCGGGGGGGAACAGGGGTACGCAGTATTTT

abundance: NA
v_gene: TRBV9
len: 16
j_gene: TRBJ1-3
d_gene: NA
CDR3aa: CASSVSTRTSGNTIYF
CDR3nt: TGTGCCAGCAGCGTCTCAACACGAACCTCTGGAAACACCATATATTTT

abundance: NA
v_gene: TRBV28
len: 14
j_gene: TRBJ1-1
d_gene: NA
CDR3aa: CASSPPRRKAEAFF
CDR3nt: TGTGCCAGCAGTCCCCCGCGGCGAAAGGCTGAAGCTTTCTTT

abundance: once
v_gene: TRBV14
len: 11
j_gene: TRBJ1-1
d_gene: NA
CDR3aa: CASSRYREAFF
CDR3nt: TGTGCCAGCAGCCGGTACAGGGAAGCTTTCTTT

abundance: NA
v_gene: TRBV5-6
len: 15
j_gene: TRBJ1-1
d_gene: TRBD1
CDR3aa: CASSVWDSMNTEAFF
CDR3nt: TGTGCCAGCAGCGTCTGGGACAGTATGAACACTGAAGCTTTCTTT

abundance: NA
v_gene: TRBV5-6
len: 15
j_gene: TRBJ2-5
d_gene: TRBD1
CDR3aa: CASSRRRTGEETQYF
CDR3nt: TGTGCCAGCAGCCGGCGTCGGACAGGGGAAGAGACCCAGTACTTC

abundance: NA
v_gene: TRBV28
len: 15
j_gene: TRBJ1-4
d_gene: TRBD1
CDR3aa: CASVAPGQSNEKLFF
CDR3nt: TGTGCCAGCGTTGCCCCGGGACAGAGTAATGAAAAACTGTTTTTT

abundance: NA
v_gene: TRBV7-9
len: 14
j_gene: TRBJ1-1
d_gene: TRBD1
CDR3aa: CASSDSDRDFEAFF
CDR3nt: TGTGCCAGCAGCGACTCCGACAGGGACTTTGAAGCTTTCTTT

abundance: NA
v_gene: TRBV7-9
len: 16
j_gene: TRBJ1-5
d_gene: TRBD1
CDR3aa: CASSLGQGGGNQPQHF
CDR3nt: TGTGCCAGCAGCTTAGGACAGGGGGGCGGCAATCAGCCCCAGCATTTT

abundance: NA
v_gene: TRBV28
len: 15
j_gene: TRBJ1-2
d_gene: TRBD1
CDR3aa: CASSPATKGARRYTF
CDR3nt: TGTGCCAGCAGTCCGGCTACTAAGGGGGCGCGGAGGTACACCTTC

abundance: NA
v_gene: TRBV2
len: 16
j_gene: TRBJ2-4
d_gene: TRBD1
CDR3aa: CASSLGQSAAKNIQYF
CDR3nt: TGTGCCAGCAGTTTGGGACAGAGTGCTGCCAAAAACATTCAGTACTTC

abundance: NA
v_gene: TRBV27
len: 13
j_gene: TRBJ1-1
d_gene: NA
CDR3aa: CASSRQGLNVSFF
CDR3nt: TGTGCCAGCAGTAGGCAGGGTCTAAATGTTTCTTTCTTT

abundance: NA
v_gene: TRBV2
len: 15
j_gene: TRBJ2-1
d_gene: TRBD2
CDR3aa: CASSEGAGAYNEQFF
CDR3nt: TGTGCCAGCAGTGAAGGGGCGGGAGCCTACAATGAGCAGTTCTTC

abundance: NA
v_gene: TRBV5-1
len: 16
j_gene: TRBJ2-2
d_gene: NA
CDR3aa: CASSSQWTANTGELFF
CDR3nt: TGCGCCAGCAGCTCTCAGTGGACAGCCAACACCGGGGAGCTGTTTTTT

abundance: NA
v_gene: TRBV15
len: 14
j_gene: TRBJ2-7
d_gene: NA
CDR3aa: CATEDSSASYEQYF
CDR3nt: TGTGCCACCGAAGACAGTTCAGCCTCCTACGAGCAGTACTTC

abundance: few
v_gene: TRBV4-1
len: 14
j_gene: TRBJ1-2
d_gene: TRBD1
CDR3aa: CASSQEQGGDGYTF
CDR3nt: TGCGCCAGCAGCCAAGAACAAGGGGGCGACGGCTACACCTTC

abundance: once
v_gene: TRBV27
len: 13
j_gene: TRBJ1-1
d_gene: NA
CDR3aa: CASALDWNTEAFF
CDR3nt: TGTGCCAGCGCCTTAGATTGGAACACTGAAGCTTTCTTT

abundance: NA
v_gene: TRBV10-3
len: 15
j_gene: TRBJ1-1
d_gene: TRBD1
CDR3aa: CAISERGQGQTEAFF
CDR3nt: TGTGCCATCAGTGAGAGAGGACAGGGTCAGACTGAAGCTTTCTTT

abundance: NA
v_gene: TRBV6-6
len: 15
j_gene: TRBJ1-1
d_gene: NA
CDR3aa: CASSYTGGDGTEAFF
CDR3nt: TGTGCCAGCAGTTATACCGGCGGGGATGGGACTGAAGCTTTCTTT

abundance: NA
v_gene: TRBV6-5
len: 14
j_gene: TRBJ1-1
d_gene: NA
CDR3aa: CASRLPGQNTEAFF
CDR3nt: TGTGCCAGCAGACTTCCGGGACAAAACACTGAAGCTTTCTTT

abundance: NA
v_gene: TRBV5-5
len: 16
j_gene: TRBJ2-3
d_gene: NA
CDR3aa: CASSLGGIGSTDTQYF
CDR3nt: TGTGCCAGCAGCTTGGGAGGGATTGGAAGCACAGATACGCAGTATTTT

abundance: NA
v_gene: TRBV15
len: 15
j_gene: TRBJ1-4
d_gene: NA
CDR3aa: CATSREGRVTEKLFF
CDR3nt: TGTGCCACCAGCAGAGAGGGCAGGGTGACTGAAAAACTGTTTTTT

abundance: NA
v_gene: TRBV6-1
len: 14
j_gene: TRBJ2-7
d_gene: TRBD1
CDR3aa: CASSNVGTAYEQYF
CDR3nt: TGTGCCAGCAGTAACGTTGGGACAGCCTACGAGCAGTACTTC

abundance: NA
v_gene: TRBV27
len: 16
j_gene: TRBJ1-2
d_gene: TRBD1
CDR3aa: CASSSLPQGAVYGYTF
CDR3nt: TGTGCCAGCAGTTCTCTCCCACAGGGGGCTGTCTATGGCTACACCTTC

abundance: NA
v_gene: TRBV11-2
len: 14
j_gene: TRBJ2-1
d_gene: NA
CDR3aa: CASSLAGDYNEQFF
CDR3nt: TGTGCCAGCAGCTTAGCAGGGGACTACAATGAGCAGTTCTTC

abundance: once
v_gene: TRBV7-9
len: 15
j_gene: TRBJ1-2
d_gene: TRBD1
CDR3aa: CASSGTGGSNYGYTF
CDR3nt: TGTGCCAGCAGCGGGACAGGGGGCAGTAACTATGGCTACACCTTC

abundance: NA
v_gene: TRBV2
len: 15
j_gene: TRBJ2-2
d_gene: TRBD2
CDR3aa: CASSQLAGVTGELFF
CDR3nt: TGTGCCAGCAGCCAACTAGCGGGGGTCACCGGGGAGCTGTTTTTT